The 19 T cell receptor beta chains reported below all come from one sample, sequenced in a study of molecular identifiers for immune sequencing clone quantification (dated by TCRdb to the late 2010s). Libraries were made using PCR. TCRdb lists the instrument as NextSeq 500. The raw public reads went through TCRdb reprocessing: fastp at Q25, MiXCR clone calling, in-frame beta chains kept. Each CDR3 protein appears once, grouped with its most common genes and DNA. Within this sample are some 97,000 distinct CDR3 sequences, with over 30% of them counted one time only. Together, the top ten hold around 4.2% of the sample. The sequencing input was naive CD8+ T cells from blood, with Jurkat cell RNA spiked in. According to the study, the label for this sample's cell subset or site signals: FACS-sorted CD8+CD4-CCR7+CD45RA+ naive T cells. All receptors derive from a human donor in good health. Some libraries in this study had Jurkat cell RNA spiked in.

There are many counts of this clonotype. V usage is TRBV6-5 and J usage is TRBJ1-5; D remains ambiguous. The CDR3 spans 13 residues. Germline CDR1 and CDR2: MNHEY and SVGAGI. Trimming took off 4 bases at V and 2 bases at J, with 6 bases between the two ends. The CDR3 DNA reads as TGTGCCAGCAGTTCATCAGGCAATCAGCCCCAGCATTTT. It codes for CASSSSGNQPQHF.

This clonotype appeared many times. The chain combines TRBV7-2 with TRBJ2-3; D not certain. The CDR3 consists of 13 residues. Germline CDR1 and CDR2: SGHTA and FQGNSA. V lost 5 bases and J lost 6, with 12 bases in between. The DNA of the CDR3 is TGTGCCAGCAGCCTCGTGCCCTCTGATACGCAGTATTTT. Translation gives CASSLVPSDTQYF.

The chain carries TRBV29-1 and TRBJ2-5; 7 bases agree with TRBD2. This CDR3 has 14 residues. Germline V CDR1 and CDR2: SQVTM, ANQGSEA. V trimming: 4 bases; J trimming: 2 bases; junction bases outside the gene matches: 7. CDR3: CSVAGGDGQETQYF. CDR3 nucleotide sequence: TGCAGCGTTGCTGGGGGGGACGGACAAGAGACCCAGTACTTC.

On this clonotype itself: Since a much larger clone is just one base distant, this may be a read error. V usage is TRBV7-9 and J usage is TRBJ2-5; D is perhaps TRBD2 (6 bases). Germline CDR1 SEHNR, CDR2 FQNEAQ (reference sequence). There are 13 residues in the CDR3. CDR3 loop: CASSPGVKETEYF. The CDR3 DNA follows: TGTGCCAGCAGCCCGGGGGTAAAAGAGACCGAGTACTTC.

In this sample, this clonotype turned up many times. The chain links TRBV20-1 to TRBJ2-1; 8 positions match TRBD2. Germline CDR1 reads DFQATT; CDR2 reads SNEGSKA (reference sequence). Germline trimming cut 6 bases from V and 4 bases from J; bases unmatched to any gene: 8. This CDR3 has 14 residues. CDR3 nucleotides: TGCAGTGCCCCTGAAGCGGGAGAATACAATGAGCAGTTCTTC. It codes for CSAPEAGEYNEQFF.

As for this clonotype: One end of the junction is discordant with germline, which a read error may explain. This sequence joins TRBV7-7 and TRBJ1-3, with D perhaps TRBD1 (5 bases). The CDR3 extends over 15 amino acids. From germline, CDR1 is SSHAT and CDR2 FNYEAQ (reference sequence). The CDR3 DNA is TGTGCCAGCAGCCCCGGTCGGGACTGGGGAACCACCATATATTTT. It is translated as CASSPGRDWGTTIYF.

This clonotype appeared many times. The J gene is TRBJ2-1, the V gene TRBV28, with a possible D match to TRBD2 (5 bases). Trimming took off 0 bases at V and 0 bases at J, with 6 bases between the two ends. The germline V gene has CDR1 MDHEN and CDR2 SYDVKM. The CDR3 spans 15 residues. The CDR3 region is CASSLWGSSYNEQFF. The CDR3 bases are TGTGCCAGCAGTTTATGGGGGAGCTCCTACAATGAGCAGTTCTTC. Filled out from reference TRBV28 and TRBJ2-1, the complete variable domain reads DVKVTQSSRYLVKRTGEKVFLECVQDMDHENMFWYRQDPGLGLRLIYFSYDVKMKEKGDIPEGYSVSREKKERFSLILESASTNQTSMYLCASSLWGSSYNEQFFGPGTRLTVL.

The chain employs TRBV19 and TRBJ2-2, with D tentatively TRBD2 (5 bases). CDR1 and CDR2 (germline): LNHDA, SQIVND (reference sequence). Trimming removed 7 bases at V and 1 base at J, with 7 bases between. The CDR3 is 13 residues long. This CDR3 reads CASNGENTGELFF. In nucleotides, the CDR3 is TGTGCCAGTAACGGGGAGAACACCGGGGAGCTGTTTTTT.

Notes on this clonotype: No conserved phenylalanine or tryptophan is present at the end of the CDR3, so a read error is the likely explanation. The V gene is TRBV27, the J gene TRBJ2-4; a possible D gene is TRBD1 (6 bases). This CDR3 comprises 15 residues. Trimming took 2 bases from V and 7 from J, leaving 15 bases between them. CDR1 is MNHEY, CDR2 SMNVEV, per germline (reference sequence). In nucleotides, the CDR3 is TGTGCCAGCAGTTTAGGGGGCGCCCCCCCCAACATTCAGTACATC. Encoded protein: CASSLGGAPPNIQYI.

The chain couples TRBV23-1 to TRBJ2-1, with D hard to call. TRBV23-1 is designated an ORF whose function remains uncertain. Trimming stripped 0 bases from V and 5 bases from J, with 2 bases between. The CDR3 length is 12 residues. The CDR3 nucleotides are TGCGCCAGCAGTCAATCTCACAATGAGCAGTTCTTC. As protein: CASSQSHNEQFF.

The V and J genes are TRBV27 and TRBJ2-7, with no clear D. Trimming left V 6 bases short and J 2 bases short, with 11 bases between. CDR1 is MNHEY, CDR2 SMNVEV, per germline (reference sequence). This CDR3 comprises 13 residues. CDR3 DNA sequence: TGTGCCAGCAGGGCCGACGGAGCCTACGAGCAGTACTTC. Its protein is CASRADGAYEQYF.

The chain uses TRBV19 and TRBJ2-2, with D possibly TRBD2 on 6 matching bases. Germline V gives CDR1 LNHDA, CDR2 SQIVND (reference sequence). Trimming took off 10 bases at V and 3 bases at J, with 18 bases between the two ends. This CDR3 spans 15 amino acids. CDR3: CATLYRPGDTGELFF. The CDR3 bases are TGTGCCACCCTATACAGACCGGGAGACACCGGGGAGCTGTTTTTT.

To note about this clonotype: A much larger clone lies one base from this, so it may be a read error. The chain has TRBV7-2 and TRBJ1-2; 8 bases match TRBD1. J lost 8 bases, V lost 5 bases, and 19 bases had no gene match. The CDR3 runs to 17 residues. From germline, CDR1 is SGHTA and CDR2 FQGNSA. CDR3 protein: CASSPSDVVSTGAGYTF. The CDR3 DNA is TGTGCCAGCAGCCCGTCCGACGTCGTGTCGACAGGGGCAGGCTACACCTTC.

This clonotype was observed at least ten times. CDR3 region: CASSSLLAGGLHTQYF. The CDR3 coding sequence is TGTGCCAGCAGTTCCCTACTAGCGGGAGGGCTCCATACGCAGTATTTT. The rearrangement joins TRBV28 to TRBJ2-3, with TRBD2 matching 13 bases. Germline CDR1 is MDHEN and CDR2 is SYDVKM. The trim removed 4 bases at V and 7 bases at J, leaving 8 bases unmatched. The CDR3 is 16 amino acids.

This chain links TRBV9 with TRBJ2-1, with D perhaps matching TRBD2 (6 bases). This CDR3 comprises 13 residues. CDR1 is SGDLS and CDR2 is YYNGEE in the germline V gene. Trimming removed 2 bases from V and 14 bases from J, with 17 bases in between. The DNA for the CDR3 is TGTGCCAGCAGCGTTGATGGCGGGGTGTGTGAGTTCTTC. Translating it yields CASSVDGGVCEFF.

This clonotype was observed a handful of times. The genes are TRBV11-2 and TRBJ2-4; D is unclear. The CDR3 covers 13 residues. V was shortened by 5 bases and J by 8 bases, with 13 bases between the two germline ends. CDR1 SGHAT and CDR2 FQNNGV come from the germline V gene. CDR3 sequence: CASSPIPGDIQYF. CDR3 sequence (DNA): TGTGCCAGCAGCCCGATTCCTGGGGACATTCAGTACTTC.

This clonotype was seen many times. The DNA of the CDR3 is TGTGCCAGCAGTGAAGCTTGGACAGCAGAGACCCAGTACTTC. It encodes CASSEAWTAETQYF. This chain joins TRBV2 and TRBJ2-5, with D possibly being TRBD1 (6 bases). The germline gives CDR1 SNHLY, CDR2 FYNNEI. Trimming took 0 bases from V and 4 from J, leaving 9 bases between them. The CDR3 spans 14 residues.

This clonotype was detected once. Because the CDR3 is missing its conserved closing phenylalanine or tryptophan, this is likely a read error. CDR3 loop: CATSDLTGTTDTQYS. CDR3 nucleotide sequence: TGTGCCACCAGTGATTTAACGGGCACCACAGATACGCAGTATTCT. The V and J genes are TRBV24-1 and TRBJ2-3; no reliable D call. Germline CDR1 KGHDR, CDR2 SFDVKD. With 1 base removed from V and 2 bases from J, the gap between germline ends came to 9 bases. This CDR3 contains 15 residues.

This chain joins TRBV12-3 or TRBV12-4 and TRBJ2-7; perhaps TRBD2 as D (6 bases). Trimming took off 6 bases at V and 2 bases at J, with 17 bases between the two ends. This CDR3 spans 15 amino acids. CDR3 DNA sequence: TGTGCCAGCAGCTTTACCCGTGGCGGGGCCTACGAGCAGTACTTC. Amino acids: CASSFTRGGAYEQYF.